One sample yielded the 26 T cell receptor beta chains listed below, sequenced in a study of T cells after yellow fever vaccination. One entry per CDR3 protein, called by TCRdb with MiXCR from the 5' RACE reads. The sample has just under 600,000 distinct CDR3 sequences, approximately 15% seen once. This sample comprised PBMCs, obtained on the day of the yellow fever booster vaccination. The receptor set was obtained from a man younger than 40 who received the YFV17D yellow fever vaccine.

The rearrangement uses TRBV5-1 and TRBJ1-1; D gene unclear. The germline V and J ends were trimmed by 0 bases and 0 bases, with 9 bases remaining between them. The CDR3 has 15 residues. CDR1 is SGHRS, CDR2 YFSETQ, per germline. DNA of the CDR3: TGCGCCAGCAGCTTGGTGGCAGGCCTGAACACTGAAGCTTTCTTT. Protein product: CASSLVAGLNTEAFF.

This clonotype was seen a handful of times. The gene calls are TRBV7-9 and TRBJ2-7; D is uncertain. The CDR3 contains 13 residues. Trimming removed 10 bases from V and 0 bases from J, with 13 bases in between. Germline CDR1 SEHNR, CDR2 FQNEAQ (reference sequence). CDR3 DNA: TGTGCCACCTCTCGACTGGCCTCCTACGAGCAGTACTTC. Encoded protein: CATSRLASYEQYF.

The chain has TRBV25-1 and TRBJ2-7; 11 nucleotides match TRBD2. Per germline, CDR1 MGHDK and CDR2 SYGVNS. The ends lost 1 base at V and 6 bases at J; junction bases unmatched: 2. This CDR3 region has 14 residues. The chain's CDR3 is CASSESSGRREQYF. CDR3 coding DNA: TGTGCCAGCAGTGAATCTAGCGGGAGGCGCGAGCAGTACTTC.

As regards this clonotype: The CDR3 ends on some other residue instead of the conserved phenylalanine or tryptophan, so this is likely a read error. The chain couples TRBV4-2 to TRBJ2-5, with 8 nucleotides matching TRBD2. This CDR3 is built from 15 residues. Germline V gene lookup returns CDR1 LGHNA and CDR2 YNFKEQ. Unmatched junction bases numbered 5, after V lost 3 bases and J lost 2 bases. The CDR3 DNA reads TGTGCCAGCAGCCACCGACTAGCGCCTCAAGAGACCCAGTACCTC. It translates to CASSHRLAPQETQYL.

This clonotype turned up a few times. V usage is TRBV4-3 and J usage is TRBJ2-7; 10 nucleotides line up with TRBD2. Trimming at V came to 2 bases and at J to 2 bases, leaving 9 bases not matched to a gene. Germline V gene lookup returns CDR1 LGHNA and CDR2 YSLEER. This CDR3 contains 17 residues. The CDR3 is CASSQTSGLAAPYEQYF. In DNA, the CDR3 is TGCGCCAGCAGCCAAACTTCAGGACTAGCGGCACCCTACGAGCAGTACTTC.

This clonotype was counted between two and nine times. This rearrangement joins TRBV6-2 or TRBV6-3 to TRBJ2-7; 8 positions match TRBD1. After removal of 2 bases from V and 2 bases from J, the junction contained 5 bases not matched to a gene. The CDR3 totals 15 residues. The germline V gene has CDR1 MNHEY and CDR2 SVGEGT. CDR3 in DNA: TGTGCCAGCAGTTACCCCCCACAGGGGGCCTACGAGCAGTACTTC. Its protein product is CASSYPPQGAYEQYF.

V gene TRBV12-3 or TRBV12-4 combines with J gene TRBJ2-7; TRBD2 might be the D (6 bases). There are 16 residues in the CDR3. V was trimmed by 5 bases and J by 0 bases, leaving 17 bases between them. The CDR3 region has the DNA TGTGCCAGCAGTGGGCCTCTAGCGCCCAACTCCTACGAGCAGTACTTC. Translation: CASSGPLAPNSYEQYF.

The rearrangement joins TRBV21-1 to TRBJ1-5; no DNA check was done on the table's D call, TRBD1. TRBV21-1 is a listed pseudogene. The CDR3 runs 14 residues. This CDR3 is CASSVQGSGWAQHF. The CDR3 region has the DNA TGTGCCAGCAGTGTACAGGGTTCAGGATGGGCCCAGCATTTT.

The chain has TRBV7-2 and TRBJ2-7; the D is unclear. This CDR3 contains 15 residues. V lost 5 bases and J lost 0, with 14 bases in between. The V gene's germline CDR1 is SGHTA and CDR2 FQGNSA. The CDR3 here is CASSRIPGSSYEQYF. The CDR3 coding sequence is TGTGCCAGCAGCCGAATTCCCGGGTCCTCCTACGAGCAGTACTTC.

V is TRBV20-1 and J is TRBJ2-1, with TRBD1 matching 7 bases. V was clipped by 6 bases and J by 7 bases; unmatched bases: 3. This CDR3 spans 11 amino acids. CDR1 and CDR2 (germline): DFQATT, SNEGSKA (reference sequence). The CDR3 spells CSASTGNEQFF. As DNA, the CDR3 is TGCAGTGCGTCGACAGGGAATGAGCAGTTCTTC.

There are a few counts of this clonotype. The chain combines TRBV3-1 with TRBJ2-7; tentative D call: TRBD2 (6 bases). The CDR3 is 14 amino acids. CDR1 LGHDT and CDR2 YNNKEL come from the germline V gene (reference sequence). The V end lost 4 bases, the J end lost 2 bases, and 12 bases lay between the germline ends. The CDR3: CASSPSGATYEQYF. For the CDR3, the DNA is TGTGCCAGCAGCCCTTCGGGAGCAACCTACGAGCAGTACTTC.

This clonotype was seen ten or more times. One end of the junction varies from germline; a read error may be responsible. In DNA form, the CDR3 reads TGTGCCAGCAGTTTAGGGACAGGGGGCTACGAGCAGTACTTC. Its protein product is CASSLGTGGYEQYF. The genes are TRBV5-1 and TRBJ2-7, with 11 bases that match TRBD1. The CDR3 loop spans 14 amino acids. Germline loops: CDR1 SGHRS, CDR2 YFSETQ.

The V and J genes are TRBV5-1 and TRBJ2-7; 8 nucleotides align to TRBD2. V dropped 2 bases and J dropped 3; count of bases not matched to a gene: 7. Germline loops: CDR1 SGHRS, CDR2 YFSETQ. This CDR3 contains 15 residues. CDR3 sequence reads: CASSFSGTPNYEQYF. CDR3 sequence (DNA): TGCGCCAGCAGCTTTAGCGGGACGCCCAACTACGAGCAGTACTTC. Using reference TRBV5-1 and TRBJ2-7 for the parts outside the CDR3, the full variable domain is KAGVTQTPRYLIKTRGQQVTLSCSPISGHRSVSWYQQTPGQGLQFLFEYFSETQRNKGNFPGRFSGRQFSNSRSEMNVSTLELGDSALYLCASSFSGTPNYEQYFGPGTRLTVT.

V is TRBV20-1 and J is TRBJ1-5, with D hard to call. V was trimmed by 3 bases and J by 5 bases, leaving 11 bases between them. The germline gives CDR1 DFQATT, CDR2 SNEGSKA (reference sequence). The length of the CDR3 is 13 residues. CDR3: CSASPLIDQPQHF. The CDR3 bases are TGCAGTGCTAGCCCCTTGATAGATCAGCCCCAGCATTTT.

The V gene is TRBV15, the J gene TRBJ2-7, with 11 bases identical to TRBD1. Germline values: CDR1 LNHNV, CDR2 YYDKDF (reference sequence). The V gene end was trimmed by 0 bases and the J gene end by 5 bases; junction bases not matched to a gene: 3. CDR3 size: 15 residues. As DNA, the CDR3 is TGTGCCACCAGCAGAGATGGACAGGGGGCGGACGAGCAGTACTTC. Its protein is CATSRDGQGADEQYF.

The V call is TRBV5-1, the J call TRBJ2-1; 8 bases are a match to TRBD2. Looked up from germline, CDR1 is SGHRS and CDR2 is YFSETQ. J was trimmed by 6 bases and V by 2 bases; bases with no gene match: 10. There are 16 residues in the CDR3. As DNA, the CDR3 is TGCGCCAGCAGCTTTAATGAGCGGGAGCTGACCAATGAGCAGTTCTTC. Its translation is CASSFNERELTNEQFF.

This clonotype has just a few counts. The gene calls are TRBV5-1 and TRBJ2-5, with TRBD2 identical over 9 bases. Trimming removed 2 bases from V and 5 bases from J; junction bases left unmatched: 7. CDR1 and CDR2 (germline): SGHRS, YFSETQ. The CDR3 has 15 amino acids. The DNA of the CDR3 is TGCGCCAGCAGCTTCTCTAGCGGGGTGCGGGAGACCCAGTACTTC. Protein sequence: CASSFSSGVRETQYF.

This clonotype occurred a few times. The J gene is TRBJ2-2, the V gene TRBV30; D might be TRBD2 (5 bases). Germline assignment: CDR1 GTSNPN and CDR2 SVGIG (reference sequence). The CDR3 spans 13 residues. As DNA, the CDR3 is TGTGGGGAGCGGAAGATGGCCGCCGGGGAGCTGTTTTTT. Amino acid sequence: CGERKMAAGELFF.

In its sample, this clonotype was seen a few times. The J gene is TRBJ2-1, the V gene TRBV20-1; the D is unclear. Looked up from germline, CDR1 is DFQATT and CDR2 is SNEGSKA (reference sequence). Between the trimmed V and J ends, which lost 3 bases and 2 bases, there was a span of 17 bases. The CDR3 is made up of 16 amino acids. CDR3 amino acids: CSASPSGGTPYNEQFF. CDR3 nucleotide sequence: TGCAGTGCTAGTCCATCAGGTGGAACGCCCTACAATGAGCAGTTCTTC.

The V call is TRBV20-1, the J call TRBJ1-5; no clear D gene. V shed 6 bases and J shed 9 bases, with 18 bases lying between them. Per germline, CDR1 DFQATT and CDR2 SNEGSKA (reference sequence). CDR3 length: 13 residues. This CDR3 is CSADDMGGSPQHF. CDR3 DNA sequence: TGCAGTGCCGACGACATGGGTGGGTCGCCCCAGCATTTT.

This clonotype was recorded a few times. Here the CDR3 DNA reads TGTGCCAGCAGCTCCAGACGAGCGGGGCTAAGCACAGATACGCAGTATTTT. Translation: CASSSRRAGLSTDTQYF. The chain links TRBV9 to TRBJ2-3; 7 bases map to TRBD2. Losses at the gene ends were 4 bases for V and 0 bases for J; bases not matched to a gene: 11. Germline V CDR1 and CDR2: SGDLS, YYNGEE. The CDR3 is made up of 17 amino acids.

DNA for the CDR3: TGTGCCAGCAGCTTTAGGGCGCGGACAGATACGCAGTATTTT. Amino acids: CASSFRARTDTQYF. The chain carries TRBV9 and TRBJ2-3; no clear D gene. V lost 4 bases, J lost 3 bases, and 12 bases lay in between. Germline CDR1 SGDLS, CDR2 YYNGEE. This CDR3 region has 14 residues.

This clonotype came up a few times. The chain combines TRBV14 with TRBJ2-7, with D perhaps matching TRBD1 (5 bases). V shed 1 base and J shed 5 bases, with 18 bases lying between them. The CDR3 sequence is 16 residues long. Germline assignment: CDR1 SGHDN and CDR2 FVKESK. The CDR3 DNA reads TGTGCCAGCAGCCAAGGGAGAGGCAGGGCTCTCAACGAGCAGTACTTC. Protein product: CASSQGRGRALNEQYF.

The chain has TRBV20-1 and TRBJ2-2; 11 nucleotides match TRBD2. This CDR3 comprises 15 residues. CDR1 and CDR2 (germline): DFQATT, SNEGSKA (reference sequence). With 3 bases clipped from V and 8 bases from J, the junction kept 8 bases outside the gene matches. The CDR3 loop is CSASVLAGGGGELFF. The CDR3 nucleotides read TGCAGTGCTAGTGTCCTAGCGGGAGGCGGTGGGGAGCTGTTTTTT.

In nucleotides, the CDR3 is TGTGCCAGCAGTTACCGGGAAACACCTAATGAAAAACTGTTTTTT. It is translated as CASSYRETPNEKLFF. The V call is TRBV6-5, the J call TRBJ1-4; D is ambiguous. The germline CDR1 and CDR2 sequences are MNHEY and SVGAGI. The CDR3 covers 15 residues. The V gene lost 2 bases and the J gene lost 3 bases, with 10 bases spanning the gap.

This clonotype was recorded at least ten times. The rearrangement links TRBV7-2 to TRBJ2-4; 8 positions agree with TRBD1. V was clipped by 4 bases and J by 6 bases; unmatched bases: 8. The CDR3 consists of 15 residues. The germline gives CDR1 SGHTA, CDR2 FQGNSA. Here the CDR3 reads CASSSNRGTLNIQYF. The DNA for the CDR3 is TGTGCCAGCAGCTCGAACAGGGGGACTCTAAACATTCAGTACTTC. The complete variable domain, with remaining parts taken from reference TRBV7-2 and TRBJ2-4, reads GAGVSQSPSNKVTEKGKDVELRCDPISGHTALYWYRQSLGQGLEFLIYFQGNSAPDKSGLPSDRFSAERTGGSVSTLTIQRTQQEDSAVYLCASSSNRGTLNIQYFGAGTRLSVL.